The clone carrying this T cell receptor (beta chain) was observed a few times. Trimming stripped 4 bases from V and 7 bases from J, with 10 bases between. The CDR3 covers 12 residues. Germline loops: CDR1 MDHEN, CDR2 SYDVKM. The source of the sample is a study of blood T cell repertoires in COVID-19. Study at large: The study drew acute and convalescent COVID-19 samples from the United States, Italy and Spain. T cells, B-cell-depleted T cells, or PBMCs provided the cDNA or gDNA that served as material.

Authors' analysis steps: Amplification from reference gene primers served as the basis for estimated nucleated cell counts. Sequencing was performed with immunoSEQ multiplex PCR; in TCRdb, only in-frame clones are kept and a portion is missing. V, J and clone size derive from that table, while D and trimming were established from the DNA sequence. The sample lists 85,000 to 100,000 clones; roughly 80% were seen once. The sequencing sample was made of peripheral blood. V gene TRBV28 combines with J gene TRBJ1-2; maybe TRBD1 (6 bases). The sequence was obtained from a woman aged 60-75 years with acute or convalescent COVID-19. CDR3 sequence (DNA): TGTGCCAGCAGTTCCAGGGGACCTGGCTACACCTTC. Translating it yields CASSSRGPGYTF.